The 27 T cell receptor beta chains listed next were all sequenced from one sample in a study of shared clonotypes between healthy human individuals. Assay: immunoSEQ multiplex PCR; the TCRdb copy retains only in-frame clones and omits some. Here the sample spans approximately 720,000 clones, about two thirds being singletons. Sequencing input: memory CD4+ T cells sorted from blood. The subset was: CD45RA-negative fraction. The receptors were gathered from a young woman in good health.

The chain links TRBV6-1 to TRBJ1-4, with D unresolved. The CDR3 extends over 13 amino acids. From germline, CDR1 is MNHNS and CDR2 SASEGT. Trimming pared 7 bases from V and 4 bases from J, leaving 10 bases between. In nucleotides, the CDR3 is TGTGCCAGCACGGGAAATTATAATGAAAAACTGTTTTTT. Translated, it gives CASTGNYNEKLFF.

The chain recombines TRBV7-8 with TRBJ1-1; D not resolved. The V gene lost 4 bases and the J gene lost 4 bases, with 16 bases spanning the gap. Germline loops: CDR1 SGHVS, CDR2 FQNEAQ. The CDR3 contains 15 residues. The CDR3 DNA follows: TGTGCCAGCAGCTCTGGGTCCCGAGGGAGCACTGAAGCTTTCTTT. Translating it yields CASSSGSRGSTEAFF. Full variable domain (remainder filled in from reference TRBV7-8 and TRBJ1-1): GAGVSQSPRYKVAKRGQDVALRCDPISGHVSLFWYQQALGQGPEFLTYFQNEAQLDKSGLPSDRFFAERPEGSVSTLKIQRTQQEDSAVYLCASSSGSRGSTEAFFGQGTRLTVV.

The chain has TRBV11-2 and TRBJ2-7; a possible D gene is TRBD2 (6 bases). The germline gives CDR1 SGHAT, CDR2 FQNNGV. This CDR3 has 14 amino acids. Trimming removed 3 bases from V and 3 bases from J, with 12 bases in between. For the CDR3, the DNA is TGTGCCAGCAGCTTGGACTATTCCAGCTACGAGCAGTACTTC. Translating it yields CASSLDYSSYEQYF. The full variable domain, completed using reference TRBV11-2 and TRBJ2-7, is EAGVAQSPRYKIIEKRQSVAFWCNPISGHATLYWYQQILGQGPKLLIQFQNNGVVDDSQLPKDRFSAERLKGVDSTLKIQPAKLEDSAVYLCASSLDYSSYEQYFGPGTRLTVT.

The V and J genes are TRBV11-3 and TRBJ2-4; D may be TRBD1 or TRBD2 (5 bases each). Trimming left V 2 bases short and J 3 bases short, with 17 bases between. CDR1 and CDR2 (germline): SGHNT, YENEEA. The CDR3 has 17 residues. The CDR3 here is CASSLRGSGEGKNIQYF. In DNA form, the CDR3 reads TGTGCCAGCAGCTTACGGGGCTCTGGGGAAGGCAAAAACATTCAGTACTTC.

A few counts support this clone. The chain joins TRBV5-1 to TRBJ2-5; tentatively, D is TRBD1 (6 bases). Trimming took 0 bases from V and 1 from J, leaving 13 bases between them. The CDR3 totals 16 residues. Germline V gene data show CDR1 as SGHRS and CDR2 as YFSETQ. The CDR3 DNA sequence: TGCGCCAGCAGCTTGGCCTCGGGACAAATCCAAGAGACCCAGTACTTC. Residues: CASSLASGQIQETQYF.

The genes are TRBV7-2 and TRBJ2-7; the match to TRBD2 covers 7 bases. The CDR3 sequence is 13 residues long. Germline V gene lookup returns CDR1 SGHTA and CDR2 FQGNSA. The J segment lost 12 bases and the V segment lost 5 bases, leaving 13 bases of the junction unmatched. The CDR3 sequence is CASSPYRGGSLYF. The CDR3 nucleotides read TGTGCCAGCAGCCCTTATCGGGGCGGGAGCTTGTACTTC.

This clone has a handful of counts. This chain links TRBV5-4 with TRBJ2-1; TRBD2 agrees at 12 bases. Trimming removed 3 bases from V and 9 bases from J; junction bases left unmatched: 13. The CDR3 contains 17 residues. Germline V lookup: CDR1 SGHNT, CDR2 YYREEE (reference sequence). The CDR3 nucleotides are TGTGCCAGCAGCTCCCCTGGGGCTAGCGGGAGGGCCCTTGAGCAGTTCTTC. This encodes CASSSPGASGRALEQFF.

The chain combines TRBV30 with TRBJ2-5; tentatively, D is TRBD1 or TRBD2 (5 bases each). CDR3 length equals 14 residues. V lost 0 bases and J lost 5, with 13 bases in between. Germline assignment: CDR1 GTSNPN and CDR2 SVGIG (reference sequence). In DNA, the CDR3 is TGTGCCTGGAGTGTTGGGGGTTTTTATGAGACCCAGTACTTC. It encodes CAWSVGGFYETQYF.

This chain uses TRBV6-1 with TRBJ2-7; weak D call: TRBD2 (5 bases). Germline CDR1 is MNHNS and CDR2 is SASEGT. Trimming left V 6 bases short and J 2 bases short, with 11 bases between. The CDR3 is made up of 13 amino acids. This chain's CDR3 is CASREDWTYEQYF. In DNA, the CDR3 is TGTGCCAGCAGGGAGGACTGGACCTACGAGCAGTACTTC.

This clone was detected a few times. The chain carries TRBV5-1 and TRBJ2-7; D possibly corresponds to TRBD1 (5 bases). Germline CDR1 SGHRS, CDR2 YFSETQ. Trimming stripped 0 bases from V and 5 bases from J, with 27 bases between. The CDR3 extends over 19 amino acids. CDR3 sequence reads: CASSLAVAVRLTASHEQYF. The CDR3 region has the DNA TGCGCCAGCAGCTTGGCCGTCGCCGTGAGGTTGACAGCTTCCCACGAGCAGTACTTC.

This chain connects TRBV29-1 to TRBJ2-3; the D gene is possibly TRBD2 (6 bases). CDR3 length: 14 amino acids. CDR1 and CDR2 (germline): SQVTM, ANQGSEA. The ends were cut back, 4 bases at V and 2 bases at J, with 13 bases in the middle. DNA for the CDR3: TGCAGCGTTGGGGCGGGGCGGGACACAGATACGCAGTATTTT. It is translated as CSVGAGRDTDTQYF.

The genes are TRBV5-1 and TRBJ2-6; tentatively, D is TRBD1 (5 bases). The V gene's germline CDR1 is SGHRS and CDR2 YFSETQ. This CDR3 contains 16 residues. V shed 5 bases and J shed 4 bases, with 16 bases lying between them. The CDR3, as DNA: TGCGCCAGCAGAGAACTTCCAGGGTTAGGGGCCAACGTCCTGACTTTC. Translated, it gives CASRELPGLGANVLTF.

This chain links TRBV2 with TRBJ1-4, with 8 nucleotides matching TRBD1. Per the germline V gene, CDR1 is SNHLY and CDR2 is FYNNEI. The CDR3 sequence is 14 residues long. The V segment lost 5 bases and the J segment 8 bases; nucleotides outside the gene matches: 7. CDR3 residues: CASSRGQGKEKLFF. DNA for the CDR3: TGTGCCAGCAGTCGTGGACAGGGTAAAGAAAAACTGTTTTTT.

The rearrangement links TRBV2 to TRBJ1-1, with a possible D match to TRBD1 (6 bases). V dropped 6 bases and J dropped 1 base, with 21 bases sitting between them. The CDR3 spans 17 residues. Germline V CDR1 and CDR2: SNHLY, FYNNEI. The CDR3 bases are TGTGCCAGCAGCCCCCACAACGGGGGGGCGGGGAACACTGAAGCTTTCTTT. Translated, it gives CASSPHNGGAGNTEAFF.

The genes are TRBV5-6 and TRBJ1-1; TRBD1 aligns across 8 bases. V dropped 4 bases and J dropped 5; count of bases not matched to a gene: 10. The V gene's germline CDR1 is SGHDT and CDR2 YYEEEE. The CDR3 sequence is 15 residues long. CDR3 amino acids: CASSMLQGAGTEAFF. In nucleotides, the CDR3 is TGTGCCAGCAGCATGCTGCAGGGGGCAGGGACTGAAGCTTTCTTT.

CDR3 sequence: CASTVVGLTDTQYF. The CDR3 nucleotides are TGCGCCAGCACCGTGGTGGGTCTCACAGATACGCAGTATTTT. The rearrangement links TRBV5-1 to TRBJ2-3; D uncertain. The CDR3 contains 14 residues. The V gene lost 6 bases and the J gene lost 2 bases, with 13 bases spanning the gap. Looked up from germline, CDR1 is SGHRS and CDR2 is YFSETQ.

The chain is built from TRBV19 and TRBJ1-1; the D gene is possibly TRBD1 (6 bases). Germline-derived CDR1 and CDR2 are LNHDA and SQIVND (reference sequence). V was trimmed by 8 bases and J by 4 bases, leaving 14 bases between them. CDR3 size: 13 residues. CDR3 loop: CASGPQGGTEAFF. In nucleotides, the CDR3 is TGTGCCAGTGGTCCACAGGGAGGCACTGAAGCTTTCTTT.

V gene TRBV27 combines with J gene TRBJ2-1, with TRBD2 matching 7 bases. The V gene end was trimmed by 3 bases and the J gene end by 0 bases; junction bases not matched to a gene: 17. The length of the CDR3 is 20 residues. Germline V lookup: CDR1 MNHEY, CDR2 SMNVEV (reference sequence). Here the CDR3 reads CASSLRDGYRAGSSYNEQFF. Here the CDR3 DNA reads TGTGCCAGCAGTTTGAGGGACGGATACAGAGCGGGGAGCTCCTACAATGAGCAGTTCTTC.

The CDR3 reads CASSLWGDESTEAFF. The DNA of the CDR3 is TGTGCCAGCAGTCTCTGGGGGGACGAAAGCACTGAAGCTTTCTTT. The rearrangement joins TRBV27 to TRBJ1-1, with D possibly being TRBD1 (5 bases). CDR1 and CDR2 from the germline V gene are MNHEY and SMNVEV (reference sequence). The germline V and J ends were trimmed by 5 bases and 4 bases, with 17 bases remaining between them. This CDR3 has 15 residues.

The sample holds a few counts of this clone. The CDR3 DNA follows: TGTGCCAGCAGCGTCGGCGGGAGGGCCGTTTCTGAGCAGTTCTTC. This sequence encodes CASSVGGRAVSEQFF. The chain links TRBV11-3 to TRBJ2-1, with TRBD2 matching over 9 bases. The CDR3 is 15 residues long. Germline V gene sequence: CDR1 SGHNT, CDR2 YENEEA. V lost 5 bases, J lost 9 bases, and 11 bases stayed unmatched.

This chain joins TRBV5-1 and TRBJ2-4; the D gene is possibly TRBD2 (5 bases). V was cut by 5 bases and J by 3 bases, with 15 bases left in between. This CDR3 region has 15 residues. Germline CDR1 and CDR2: SGHRS and YFSETQ. As DNA, the CDR3 is TGCGCCAGCAGGCCACGCTCGGGGTTCAAAAACATTCAGTACTTC. Translated: CASRPRSGFKNIQYF.

This rearrangement joins TRBV5-1 to TRBJ2-1; 16 bases fit TRBD2. V dropped 4 bases and J dropped 8; count of bases not matched to a gene: 12. CDR1 is SGHRS and CDR2 is YFSETQ in the germline V gene. The CDR3 has 18 residues. The CDR3 coding sequence is TGCGCCAGCAGCCCCGGGACTAGCGGGAGGGCCTTAGGTTATGAGCAGTTCTTC. Its protein is CASSPGTSGRALGYEQFF.

This clone was observed a single time. This chain links TRBV5-1 with TRBJ2-5; 9 nucleotides line up with TRBD1. J lost 2 bases, V lost 2 bases, and 1 base had no gene match. Germline loops: CDR1 SGHRS, CDR2 YFSETQ. The CDR3 totals 14 residues. The CDR3 region is CASSFGTGQETQYF. The CDR3 DNA follows: TGCGCCAGCAGCTTCGGGACAGGGCAAGAGACCCAGTACTTC.

The chain uses TRBV6-1 and TRBJ2-7, with 9 bases aligning to TRBD1. This CDR3 comprises 17 residues. Unmatched junction bases numbered 9, after V lost 3 bases and J lost 0 bases. Germline-derived CDR1 and CDR2 are MNHNS and SASEGT. The CDR3 DNA reads as TGTGCCAGCAGTGATATTGACAGGGACAGGGTCTCCTACGAGCAGTACTTC. The encoded protein is CASSDIDRDRVSYEQYF.

This clone was observed a few times. The rearrangement uses TRBV10-3 and TRBJ1-5; unclear D gene. The germline V gene encodes CDR1 ENHRY and CDR2 SYGVKD. The CDR3 loop spans 12 amino acids. V was cut by 3 bases and J by 4 bases, with 4 bases left in between. CDR3 coding DNA: TGTGCCATCAGTGATTTTAATCAGCCCCAGCATTTT. Its translation is CAISDFNQPQHF.

This chain joins TRBV19 and TRBJ1-3; tentative D call: TRBD1 (5 bases). In germline, CDR1 is LNHDA, CDR2 SQIVND (reference sequence). This CDR3 contains 16 residues. V was pared by 3 bases and J by 1 base, with 13 bases between. The CDR3 sequence is CASSIIQVRSGNTIYF. DNA of the CDR3: TGTGCCAGTAGTATCATACAGGTCCGGTCTGGAAACACCATATATTTT.

The chain uses TRBV6-4 and TRBJ1-1; D call uncertain. The V and J ends lost 6 bases and 0 bases respectively, with 14 bases between them. Germline V gene sequence: CDR1 MRHNA, CDR2 SNTAGT. CDR3 length: 15 residues. CDR3: CASRSDGLLNTEAFF. As DNA, the CDR3 is TGTGCCAGCAGATCGGACGGCCTTCTGAACACTGAAGCTTTCTTT.